Presented here are 25 T cell receptor beta chains from one specimen sequenced in a study of T-cell reconstitution after alpha-beta-depleted transplantation in children. The TCRbeta library incorporated unique molecular identifiers. Via MiXCR, TCRdb re-called the PCR reads, giving one row per CDR3 protein. The sample carries over 550,000 distinct CDR3 sequences, roughly a tenth recorded once. Sequenced here: PBMCs from the stem cell graft donor, sampled from the stem cell graft. Source of these receptors: a human donor who donated a stem cell graft to a child with acute myeloid leukemia.

V usage is TRBV20-1 and J usage is TRBJ2-7, with TRBD2 matching over 8 bases. This CDR3 has 15 amino acids. V gave up 6 bases and J gave up 0 bases; unmatched junction bases: 10. Germline CDR1 and CDR2: DFQATT and SNEGSKA (reference sequence). In nucleotides, the CDR3 is TGCAGTGCCCTAGATAGCGGGGTGGCCTCCTACGAGCAGTACTTC. Its translation is CSALDSGVASYEQYF.

Ten or more counts support this clonotype. J is TRBJ2-5 and V is TRBV20-1, with 14 bases that match TRBD2. The CDR3 has 18 amino acids. Germline V CDR1 and CDR2: DFQATT, SNEGSKA (reference sequence). V shed 6 bases, J shed 4 bases, and the junction held 16 bases outside the gene matches. The CDR3 region is CSALSSPKTSGRVETQYF. CDR3 nucleotide sequence: TGCAGTGCCCTTTCCTCCCCCAAGACTAGCGGGAGGGTAGAGACCCAGTACTTC.

This clonotype has ten or more counts. The chain links TRBV27 to TRBJ2-1; D ambiguous. CDR1 and CDR2 from the germline V gene are MNHEY and SMNVEV (reference sequence). V was shortened by 5 bases and J by 10 bases, with 9 bases between the two germline ends. CDR3 length equals 11 residues. Written as DNA, the CDR3 is TGTGCCAGCAGTCAAAAGGGAGAGCAGTTCTTC. This encodes CASSQKGEQFF.

This chain connects TRBV29-1 to TRBJ1-1; tentative D call: TRBD1 (5 bases). The length of the CDR3 is 13 residues. Germline lookup yields CDR1 SQVTM and CDR2 ANQGSEA. V lost 1 base to trimming and J lost 5 bases, with 11 bases between them. The CDR3 region is CSVEGQGPTEAFF. The CDR3 DNA sequence: TGCAGCGTTGAAGGGCAGGGACCTACTGAAGCTTTCTTT.

V usage is TRBV20-1 and J usage is TRBJ1-3; D remains ambiguous. V lost 4 bases and J lost 4, with 8 bases in between. CDR1 is DFQATT and CDR2 is SNEGSKA in the germline V gene (reference sequence). This CDR3 comprises 12 residues. CDR3 region: CSAKPKGNTIYF. CDR3 sequence (DNA): TGCAGTGCTAAGCCCAAGGGAAACACCATATATTTT.

The count of this clonotype is one. The V gene is TRBV6-2 or TRBV6-3, the J gene TRBJ2-5, with D perhaps TRBD1 (6 bases). The CDR3 extends over 12 amino acids. Between the trimmed V and J ends, which lost 6 bases and 5 bases, there was a span of 10 bases. Germline V gene lookup returns CDR1 MNHEY and CDR2 SVGEGT. The CDR3 coding sequence is TGTGCCAGCAGGTACCAGGGGGAGACCCAGTACTTC. Encoded protein: CASRYQGETQYF.

The CDR3 DNA reads TGTGCCATCTACGCGGGCACTGAAGCTTTCTTT. Encoded protein: CAIYAGTEAFF. The chain combines TRBV6-5 with TRBJ1-1; D remains unclear. The V gene lost 10 bases and the J gene lost 4 bases, with 10 bases spanning the gap. Germline V gene sequence: CDR1 MNHEY, CDR2 SVGAGI. This CDR3 spans 11 amino acids.

The V call is TRBV20-1, the J call TRBJ2-7; TRBD2 is a possible D gene (5 bases). Germline lookup yields CDR1 DFQATT and CDR2 SNEGSKA (reference sequence). This CDR3 is built from 14 residues. V dropped 6 bases and J dropped 5 bases, with 20 bases sitting between them. CDR3 nucleotide sequence: TGCAGTGCCAAATCCCTAGCTGGAAACGACGAGCAGTACTTC. Protein product: CSAKSLAGNDEQYF.

This clonotype was recorded at least ten times. The chain recombines TRBV20-1 with TRBJ1-1; weak D call: TRBD1 (5 bases). The CDR3 sequence is 12 residues long. Between the trimmed V and J ends, which lost 6 bases and 4 bases, there was a span of 12 bases. Germline values: CDR1 DFQATT, CDR2 SNEGSKA (reference sequence). CDR3 sequence: CSAKDTPTEAFF. In nucleotides, the CDR3 is TGCAGTGCGAAGGACACCCCCACTGAAGCTTTCTTT.

Comments on this clonotype: It is unclear where the CDR3 begins or ends on the DNA, so no DNA is shown, and the CDR3 is as TCRdb lists it. The chain links TRBV5-5 to TRBJ2-2; TRBD2, as called in the table, went unchecked against the DNA. The CDR3 spans 18 amino acids, including both terminal residues. From germline, CDR1 is SGHKS and CDR2 YYEKEE (reference sequence). The CDR3 here is CASSLEGGRALRAGELFF.

This clonotype was detected ten times or more. The chain links TRBV25-1 to TRBJ2-2, with D tentatively TRBD2 (6 bases). The CDR3 is 13 amino acids. Trimming left V 7 bases short and J 6 bases short, with 12 bases between. Per germline, CDR1 MGHDK and CDR2 SYGVNS. As DNA, the CDR3 is TGTGCCAGCATGAGGGAGGTCCCCGGGGAGCTGTTTTTT. This codes for CASMREVPGELFF.

This clonotype appeared a few times. V is TRBV4-3 and J is TRBJ2-3; no definite D call. This CDR3 is 14 amino acids long. Germline V lookup: CDR1 LGHNA, CDR2 YSLEER. V shed 0 bases and J shed 3 bases, with 7 bases lying between them. The CDR3 DNA is TGCGCCAGCAGCCAAGATACCGGGACAGATACGCAGTATTTT. Translating gives CASSQDTGTDTQYF.

This clonotype was counted only a few times. DNA for the CDR3: TGTGCCAGCAGCATGAGGACTAGCGGGGCCAAAAACATTCAGTACTTC. It specifies CASSMRTSGAKNIQYF. The chain couples TRBV7-2 to TRBJ2-4; 11 nucleotides match TRBD2. The CDR3 runs 16 residues. Trimming took 5 bases from V and 1 from J; bases not matched to a gene: 4. Germline CDR1 reads SGHTA; CDR2 reads FQGNSA.

This clonotype came up a few times. This sequence joins TRBV6-1 and TRBJ2-5; 7 bases match TRBD2. This CDR3 region has 16 residues. From germline, CDR1 is MNHNS and CDR2 SASEGT. V lost 6 bases to trimming and J lost 5 bases; unmatched junction nucleotides: 15. CDR3 sequence: CASSALARSKGETQYF. The CDR3, as DNA: TGTGCCAGCAGCGCACTAGCGCGATCAAAAGGGGAGACCCAGTACTTC.

This clonotype was seen ten or more times. The rearrangement joins TRBV28 to TRBJ2-7; D unresolved. V gave up 7 bases and J gave up 0 bases, with 7 bases separating them. Germline loops: CDR1 MDHEN, CDR2 SYDVKM. CDR3 length: 12 residues. The CDR3 here is CASTESSYEQYF. In DNA, the CDR3 is TGTGCCAGCACGGAGAGCTCCTACGAGCAGTACTTC.

The rearrangement joins TRBV7-9 to TRBJ2-7; perhaps TRBD1 as D (7 bases). Trimming pared 5 bases from V and 1 base from J, leaving 18 bases between. Looked up from germline, CDR1 is SEHNR and CDR2 is FQNEAQ (reference sequence). This CDR3 region has 16 residues. The chain's CDR3 is CASSLQGTRGSYEQYF. The CDR3 coding sequence is TGTGCCAGCAGCCTACAGGGGACTCGAGGATCCTACGAGCAGTACTTC.

The rearrangement links TRBV3-1 to TRBJ2-5, with D maybe TRBD1 (6 bases). Trimming shortened V by 3 bases and J by 9 bases, and 11 bases separated the two germline ends. CDR3 length: 12 residues. The germline V gene encodes CDR1 LGHDT and CDR2 YNNKEL (reference sequence). The CDR3 here is CASSHTTGSQYF. CDR3 in DNA: TGTGCCAGCAGCCACACTACAGGGTCCCAGTACTTC.

The sample holds many counts of this clonotype. V and J are TRBV10-3 and TRBJ2-7; D is unresolved. Germline V gene lookup returns CDR1 ENHRY and CDR2 SYGVKD. The CDR3 spans 12 residues. V dropped 7 bases and J dropped 3 bases, with 10 bases sitting between them. CDR3 bases: TGTGCCATCAAAGACGTTCGCTACGAGCAGTACTTC. Translation gives CAIKDVRYEQYF.

This clonotype was found many times. The CDR3 coding sequence is TGTGCCAGCAGTTTATCCCAGACTAGCGGGAGGGGAGAGTTCTTC. This encodes CASSLSQTSGRGEFF. The chain employs TRBV27 and TRBJ2-1, with TRBD2 identical over 14 bases. The CDR3 is made up of 15 amino acids. V lost 0 bases to trimming and J lost 14 bases; unmatched junction nucleotides: 6. The germline V gene has CDR1 MNHEY and CDR2 SMNVEV (reference sequence).

This chain uses TRBV7-2 with TRBJ2-2, with D tentatively TRBD1 or TRBD2 (5 bases each). Germline loops: CDR1 SGHTA, CDR2 FQGNSA. V was cut by 3 bases and J by 1 base, with 9 bases left in between. The CDR3 runs 15 residues. CDR3 coding DNA: TGTGCCAGCAGCTTCCGGGACGGGAACACCGGGGAGCTGTTTTTT. Its protein is CASSFRDGNTGELFF.

This chain joins TRBV6-2 or TRBV6-3 and TRBJ2-2, with TRBD2 identical over 7 bases. Germline V gene lookup returns CDR1 MNHEY and CDR2 SVGEGT. The CDR3 is 18 residues long. Losses at the gene ends were 4 bases for V and 3 bases for J; bases not matched to a gene: 14. Here the CDR3 reads CASSSPMGSGIDTGELFF. The DNA for the CDR3 is TGTGCCAGCAGTTCCCCAATGGGCAGCGGGATAGACACCGGGGAGCTGTTTTTT.

This clonotype was picked up a small number of times. The V gene is TRBV7-2, the J gene TRBJ1-3; D ambiguous. Trimming cost V 2 bases and J 2 bases, with 13 bases left between them. Germline loops: CDR1 SGHTA, CDR2 FQGNSA. This CDR3 region has 16 residues. The CDR3 DNA reads as TGTGCCAGCAGCTTACTCGGGCAGGTGACTGGAAACACCATATATTTT. Its translation is CASSLLGQVTGNTIYF.

The CDR3 here is CSVAYINTEAFF. The CDR3 nucleotides read TGCAGCGTTGCCTACATCAACACTGAAGCTTTCTTT. The chain is built from TRBV29-1 and TRBJ1-1; D ambiguous. The V gene lost 4 bases and the J gene lost 2 bases, with 8 bases spanning the gap. Germline loops: CDR1 SQVTM, CDR2 ANQGSEA. This CDR3 spans 12 amino acids. Looking up the rest from reference TRBV29-1 and TRBJ1-1 gives the full variable domain: SAVISQKPSRDICQRGTSLTIQCQVDSQVTMMFWYRQQPGQSLTLIATANQGSEATYESGFVIDKFPISRPNLTFSTLTVSNMSPEDSSIYLCSVAYINTEAFFGQGTRLTVV.

This clonotype was recorded at least ten times. The chain couples TRBV4-2 to TRBJ2-1; TRBD1 matches at 8 bases. This CDR3 is built from 16 residues. Trimming took 2 bases from V and 3 from J; bases not matched to a gene: 6. Per germline, CDR1 LGHNA and CDR2 YNFKEQ. DNA for the CDR3: TGTGCCAGCAGCCAACCCCCGGGACAGGACTACAATGAGCAGTTCTTC. Translation gives CASSQPPGQDYNEQFF.

This clonotype was counted ten times or more. The rearrangement joins TRBV6-2 or TRBV6-3 to TRBJ2-1; 13 nucleotides line up with TRBD2. CDR1 and CDR2 from the germline V gene are MNHEY and SVGEGT. The CDR3 loop spans 14 amino acids. V lost 8 bases, J lost 9 bases, and 7 bases stayed unmatched. CDR3 loop: CASSGTSGALEQFF. The CDR3 DNA follows: TGTGCCAGCTCCGGGACTAGCGGGGCACTTGAGCAGTTCTTC.